Listed here are 10 T cell receptor beta chains from one sample, sequenced in a study of regulatory and conventional T cells in RAG deficiency (dated by TCRdb to the late 2010s). The library relied on the immunoSEQ multiplex PCR assay. TCRdb re-hosts the immuneACCESS table, in-frame sequences only. Its copies lack some clones; in the studies checked, an unresolved V gene accounts for under half of them, and the cause for the rest is not known. A total of just over 30,000 clones appear in this sample, 96% of them only once. The top ten hold about 0.36% of the sample. Before genomic DNA extraction, conventional CD4+ T cells were isolated from blood as CD25-low CD127-high cells. The same sample was also studied in work on regulatory T cells. The second study also describes: The multiplex PCR relied on 52 forward TRBV primers and 13 reverse TRBJ primers, and amplification bias was corrected through assay-based and computational methods.

The sequencing sample was made of CD25- CD4+ T cells sorted from blood. The receptors derive from a human donor in good health.

The gene calls are TRBV6-6 and TRBJ2-5; TRBD1 matches 7 bases. V was clipped by 9 bases and J by 5 bases; unmatched bases: 15. CDR1 MNHNY and CDR2 SVGAGI come from the germline V gene (reference sequence). This CDR3 comprises 15 residues. The CDR3 DNA follows: TGTGCCAGTCACTCAGCCGAGACAGGGAAGGAGACCCAGTACTTC. This codes for CASHSAETGKETQYF.

The gene calls are TRBV7-9 and TRBJ2-5, with D possibly TRBD1 on 5 matching bases. The CDR3 contains 11 residues. Trimming took 10 bases from V and 5 from J, leaving 11 bases between them. Germline CDR1 is SEHNR and CDR2 is FQNEAQ (reference sequence). CDR3 loop: CATTAGETQYF. The CDR3 region has the DNA TGTGCCACGACAGCTGGGGAGACCCAGTACTTC.

The J gene is TRBJ2-1, the V gene TRBV25-1; 8 bases fit TRBD1. Germline CDR1 reads MGHDK; CDR2 reads SYGVNS. V gave up 3 bases and J gave up 5 bases; unmatched junction bases: 12. The CDR3 spans 17 residues. CDR3 sequence reads: CASSENPYGTGNNEQFF. The CDR3 nucleotides read TGTGCCAGCAGTGAGAACCCTTACGGGACAGGTAACAATGAGCAGTTCTTC. Full variable domain (rest looked up from reference TRBV25-1 and TRBJ2-1): EADIYQTPRYLVIGTGKKITLECSQTMGHDKMYWYQQDPGMELHLIHYSYGVNSTEKGDLSSESTVSRIRTEHFPLTLESARPSHTSQYLCASSENPYGTGNNEQFFGPGTRLTVL.

The chain couples TRBV5-1 to TRBJ2-5; TRBD1 aligns across 7 bases. The trim removed 3 bases at V and 1 base at J, leaving 0 bases unmatched. Germline lookup yields CDR1 SGHRS and CDR2 YFSETQ. There are 13 residues in the CDR3. The CDR3 coding sequence is TGCGCCAGCAGCTGGACAGGCCAAGAGACCCAGTACTTC. This encodes CASSWTGQETQYF.

The sample holds one count of this clone. The CDR3 DNA is TGTGCCAGCAGTAGGGACAGGGACCGCATTAACTATGGCTACACCTTC. Amino acids: CASSRDRDRINYGYTF. This rearrangement joins TRBV28 to TRBJ1-2; 9 nucleotides align to TRBD1. V trimming: 5 bases; J trimming: 1 base; junction bases outside the gene matches: 8. Germline-derived CDR1 and CDR2 are MDHEN and SYDVKM. The CDR3 is made up of 16 amino acids.

This clone was seen a single time. This rearrangement joins TRBV30 to TRBJ2-5; TRBD1 might be the D (6 bases). The V gene lost 7 bases and the J gene lost 5 bases, with 14 bases spanning the gap. Germline CDR1 reads GTSNPN; CDR2 reads SVGIG (reference sequence). The CDR3 consists of 12 residues. Here the CDR3 reads CASTGRGETQYF. In nucleotides, the CDR3 is TGTGCCTCGACAGGTCGAGGGGAGACCCAGTACTTC.

The CDR3 region has the DNA TGTGCCAGCAGCTTCACTCTCCCCAGGCGCGAGCAGTACTTC. Its protein product is CASSFTLPRREQYF. This chain links TRBV27 with TRBJ2-7; D is unresolved. The CDR3 extends over 14 amino acids. Deletions cut 6 bases from V and 6 bases from J, with 18 bases between. CDR1 is MNHEY and CDR2 is SMNVEV in the germline V gene (reference sequence).

This chain links TRBV18 with TRBJ2-7; D gene unclear. The length of the CDR3 is 11 residues. Germline CDR1 KGHSH, CDR2 LQKENI. The ends were cut back, 3 bases at V and 2 bases at J, with 2 bases in the middle. The CDR3 DNA reads as TGTGCCAGCTCACCCACCTACGAGCAGTACTTC. It translates to CASSPTYEQYF.

The CDR3 DNA reads TGTGCCAGCAGCCGACAGGGAGGGAACACTGAAGCTTTCTTT. Translating it yields CASSRQGGNTEAFF. The chain employs TRBV14 and TRBJ1-1; 7 nucleotides align to TRBD1. This CDR3 spans 14 amino acids. Germline V gene sequence: CDR1 SGHDN, CDR2 FVKESK. The trim removed 4 bases at V and 1 base at J, leaving 3 bases unmatched.

V is TRBV7-8 and J is TRBJ1-5; D might be TRBD1 (5 bases). Per the germline V gene, CDR1 is SGHVS and CDR2 is FQNEAQ. The CDR3 sequence is 19 residues long. Trimming stripped 2 bases from V and 0 bases from J, with 20 bases between. In DNA, the CDR3 is TGTGCCAGCAGCTTAAAGCACGGGGGAGCCCCTTATAGCAATCAGCCCCAGCATTTT. This encodes CASSLKHGGAPYSNQPQHF. The full variable domain, rest sourced from reference TRBV7-8 and TRBJ1-5, is GAGVSQSPRYKVAKRGQDVALRCDPISGHVSLFWYQQALGQGPEFLTYFQNEAQLDKSGLPSDRFFAERPEGSVSTLKIQRTQQEDSAVYLCASSLKHGGAPYSNQPQHFGDGTRLSIL.